This TCR beta chain was recorded in a study of shared clonotypes between healthy human individuals. Whole-study results and caveats: The four-donor shared clonotypes exceeded non-shared clonotypes in generation probability, with non-shared ones scoring lower. In general, naive subsets displayed greater estimated richness than memory subsets did. It was expected that sequencing depth would affect clonotype sharing among donors.

This clone was counted many times. Its target is unknown. Each PCR replicate from the sorted subsets contained about 200 ng DNA, which is tens of thousands of T cell genomes. Sequencing was performed with immunoSEQ multiplex PCR; in TCRdb, only in-frame clones are kept and a portion is missing. Among approximately 1,000,000 clones, roughly 74% were seen once, and the ten largest hold more than 0.5%. Trimming pared 5 bases from V and 0 bases from J, leaving 23 bases between. This CDR3 has 19 amino acids. CDR1 and CDR2 (germline): MDHEN, SYDVKM. The rearrangement uses TRBV28 and TRBJ1-3, with D possibly being TRBD1 (5 bases). Sequenced input: memory CD4+ T cells from PBMCs. Subset of the sample: CD45RA-negative fraction. The origin of this receptor is a man between 18 and 35 years old in good health. Some clones in this sample may be carry-over from other donors' samples. The CDR3: CASSITHIRQSFSGNTIYF. Written as DNA, the CDR3 is TGTGCCAGCAGTATAACCCACATACGACAGTCTTTCTCTGGAAACACCATATATTTT.